Listed below are T cell receptor beta chains from one sample, sequenced in a study of T cell responses to AZD1222 COVID-19 vaccine. Generated by immunoSEQ multiplex PCR, the TCRdb table keeps only in-frame clones and is missing some. The repertoire holds 150,000 to 200,000 clones, with around 89% as singletons. The sequenced sample was peripheral blood, obtained 28 days after the second AZD1222 dose. The receptor set was obtained from an adult who received the AZD1222 COVID-19 vaccine. Both conserved end residues are part of each CDR3. The D gene is left open where the match is weak. Rows may omit the clone size; those that give it use once, few, many or a size class.

J gene,clone size,V gene,D gene,CDR3 DNA,CDR3 protein
TRBJ2-2,once,TRBV11-3,.,TGTGCCAGCAGCTTAGAAAGTGCCGGGGAGCTGTTTTTT,CASSLESAGELFF
TRBJ2-1,.,TRBV9,TRBD2,TGTGCCAGCAGCGCCATGCTAGCGGGGGGCTACAATGAGCAGTTCTTC,CASSAMLAGGYNEQFF
TRBJ2-2,.,TRBV6-2/TRBV6-3,.,TGTGCCAGCAGTTACGCCCTGAATGGGGCATTGGAGCTGTTTTTT,CASSYALNGALELFF
TRBJ1-2,.,TRBV24-1,TRBD1,TGTGCCACCAGTGATTTGTACAGGGGCTATGGCTACACCTTC,CATSDLYRGYGYTF
TRBJ2-4,.,TRBV18,TRBD2,TGTGCCAGCTCCCCCGAGGGTAGCGGGGGGAACATTCAGTACTTC,CASSPEGSGGNIQYF
TRBJ1-5,.,TRBV28,TRBD1,TGTGCCAGCAGTTCCTCGGGGACAGGGGAAAAGCCCCAGCATTTT,CASSSSGTGEKPQHF
TRBJ2-7,.,TRBV28,TRBD1,TGTGCCAGCAGGTCAACAGGGGACGAGCAGTACTTC,CASRSTGDEQYF
TRBJ2-1,.,TRBV15,.,TGTGCCACCAGCGAGATAAGGGATGAGCAGTTCTTC,CATSEIRDEQFF
TRBJ2-2,.,TRBV6-2/TRBV6-3,TRBD1,TGTGCCAGCAGTTACCAGCAGGGGGCAATCGGGGAGCTGTTTTTT,CASSYQQGAIGELFF
TRBJ2-2,.,TRBV5-1,TRBD1,TGCGCCAGCAGCTTGCCGGGACAGGGGAACACCGGGGAGCTGTTTTTT,CASSLPGQGNTGELFF
TRBJ2-7,.,TRBV9,TRBD2,TGTGCCAGCAGCTTGGGACTAGCGGGGGACCCGGCGGGCGAGCAGTACTTC,CASSLGLAGDPAGEQYF
TRBJ1-1,.,TRBV28,TRBD1,TGTGCCAGCAGTTTGCTAGGACAGGGCGAAGCTTTCTTT,CASSLLGQGEAFF
TRBJ2-1,.,TRBV5-1,TRBD2,TGCGCCAGCAGGTCTAGCGGGACCGCCGAGCAGTTCTTC,CASRSSGTAEQFF
TRBJ2-4,.,TRBV7-7,TRBD2,TGTGCTAGCAGCAGCAGCGGGAAGCGGTCCAAAAACATTCAGTACTTC,CASSSSGKRSKNIQYF
TRBJ2-7,.,TRBV28,.,TGTGCCAGCAGTTTCACCTACGAGCAGTACTTC,CASSFTYEQYF
TRBJ2-7,.,TRBV2,TRBD2,TGTGCCAGCAGTCCCTCTAGCGGGAAGTCCTACGAGCAGTACTTC,CASSPSSGKSYEQYF
TRBJ1-6,.,TRBV28,.,TGTGCCAGCCGCTTGGGCTCCTATAATTCACCCCTCCACTTT,CASRLGSYNSPLHF
TRBJ2-7,.,TRBV7-9,.,TGTGCCAGCAGCTTATCAGACGGCTTAGAGCAGTACTTC,CASSLSDGLEQYF
TRBJ2-7,.,TRBV6-2/TRBV6-3,.,TGTGCCAGCAGTTACGTGGTCTACGAGCAGTACTTC,CASSYVVYEQYF
TRBJ1-4,.,TRBV28,.,TGTGCCAGCAGTGTCGGGGTAGAAAAACTGTTTTTT,CASSVGVEKLFF
TRBJ2-5,.,TRBV4-2,TRBD2,TGTGCCAGCAGCACCCGACTAGCGGGAGGACAAGAGACCCAGTACTTC,CASSTRLAGGQETQYF
TRBJ2-1,.,TRBV5-4,TRBD2,TGTGCCAGCAGCTCCCTTAGCGGGAGCTCCTACAATGAGCAGTTCTTC,CASSSLSGSSYNEQFF
TRBJ2-1,.,TRBV7-8,TRBD2,TGTGCCAGCAGCCCCCATACTAGCGGGAGTTACAATGAGCAGTTCTTC,CASSPHTSGSYNEQFF
TRBJ1-5,few,TRBV2,.,TGTGCCAGCAGTGGGACGGGAAATAGCAATCAGCCCCAGCATTTT,CASSGTGNSNQPQHF
TRBJ1-5,.,TRBV18,TRBD1,TGTGCCAGCTCACCCTCCTTAGGGGGCACAAATCAGCCCCAGCATTTT,CASSPSLGGTNQPQHF
TRBJ2-3,.,TRBV19,.,TGTGCCACCGCTCTGGGGGGAGGCACAGATACGCAGTATTTT,CATALGGGTDTQYF
TRBJ2-1,once,TRBV6-5,TRBD2,TGTGCCAGCAGTTACTCGGGCCCCGGGGGGGCGGCCGAGTTCTTC,CASSYSGPGGAAEFF
TRBJ2-4,.,TRBV24-1,TRBD1,TGTGCCACCAGTGATCCGACAGGGTTGGGCAAAAACATTCAGTACTTC,CATSDPTGLGKNIQYF
TRBJ2-7,.,TRBV5-6,.,TGTGCCAGCAGCTTACACCCTCTCGAGCAGTACTTC,CASSLHPLEQYF
TRBJ1-1,.,TRBV9,.,TGTGCCAGCAGCGATCCCCGGCGGGGGGCGCGCGGATCTACTGAAGCTTTCTTT,CASSDPRRGARGSTEAFF
TRBJ2-1,.,TRBV5-4,TRBD2,TGTGCCAGCAGCCTTAGCGGGAGGGCCGGCAATGAGCAGTTCTTC,CASSLSGRAGNEQFF
TRBJ2-3,.,TRBV9,TRBD2,TGTGCCAGCAGCGTAGACCCGGGACTAGCCCCGTCCTTTAGCACAGATACGCAGTATTTT,CASSVDPGLAPSFSTDTQYF
TRBJ2-7,.,TRBV4-1,.,TGCGCCAGCAGCCAAGAGTGGGGCAGCACCTCCTACGAGCAGTACTTC,CASSQEWGSTSYEQYF
TRBJ2-3,.,TRBV5-1,TRBD1,TGCGCCAGCAGCGAGGGGACAGGGGGCCAGGCGCAGTATTTT,CASSEGTGGQAQYF
TRBJ1-5,.,TRBV7-9,TRBD1,TGTGCCAGTTCGAACACCCGGGACAGGGGTCAGCCCCAGCATTTT,CASSNTRDRGQPQHF
TRBJ2-1,once,TRBV24-1,TRBD2,TGTGCCACCAGTGCCACAGCGGGAGCCTACAATGAGCAGTTCTTC,CATSATAGAYNEQFF
TRBJ2-2,.,TRBV6-5,.,TGTGCCAGCAGTTATGACTGGGGAATCTCCGGGGAGCTGTTTTTT,CASSYDWGISGELFF
TRBJ1-2,.,TRBV6-4,TRBD1,TGTGCCAGCAGTACGGGACAGGGTGGGGATGGCTACACCTTC,CASSTGQGGDGYTF
TRBJ1-6,once,TRBV9,TRBD1,TGTGCCAGCAGCGTTGGCCGGGGGGACAGGGATGAGTATAATTCACCCCTCCACTTT,CASSVGRGDRDEYNSPLHF
TRBJ2-2,.,TRBV7-8,.,TGTGCCCATAAAACAGGCGGCACCGGGGAGCTGTTTTTT,CAHKTGGTGELFF
TRBJ2-5,.,TRBV7-3,.,TGTGCCAGCAGCTTAAGTCTGGGTGAGACCCAGTACTTC,CASSLSLGETQYF
TRBJ1-3,.,TRBV10-3,.,TGTGCCATCAGTTCTATTCCTTCAGGGCAAGGAAACACCATATATTTT,CAISSIPSGQGNTIYF
TRBJ2-1,.,TRBV11-3,.,TGTGCCAGCAGCTTGGACGCCCAGCTGGGTGAGCAGTTCTTC,CASSLDAQLGEQFF
TRBJ2-3,.,TRBV5-5,TRBD1,TGTGCCAGCAGACCAGGGCAACAGGGGCGTGGAGATACGCAGTATTTT,CASRPGQQGRGDTQYF
TRBJ1-1,.,TRBV19,TRBD1,TGTGCCAGTAGATCCTGGGGCCAGGGGGCGAATACTGAAGCTTTCTTT,CASRSWGQGANTEAFF
TRBJ1-4,.,TRBV28,.,TGTGCCAGCAGTTTAGAGGGTGGGGGGCTGGAGGAAAAACTGTTTTTT,CASSLEGGGLEEKLFF
TRBJ2-3,.,TRBV18,TRBD2,TGTGCCAGCTCACCACCCCTAGCGGGAGCAGATACGCAGTATTTT,CASSPPLAGADTQYF